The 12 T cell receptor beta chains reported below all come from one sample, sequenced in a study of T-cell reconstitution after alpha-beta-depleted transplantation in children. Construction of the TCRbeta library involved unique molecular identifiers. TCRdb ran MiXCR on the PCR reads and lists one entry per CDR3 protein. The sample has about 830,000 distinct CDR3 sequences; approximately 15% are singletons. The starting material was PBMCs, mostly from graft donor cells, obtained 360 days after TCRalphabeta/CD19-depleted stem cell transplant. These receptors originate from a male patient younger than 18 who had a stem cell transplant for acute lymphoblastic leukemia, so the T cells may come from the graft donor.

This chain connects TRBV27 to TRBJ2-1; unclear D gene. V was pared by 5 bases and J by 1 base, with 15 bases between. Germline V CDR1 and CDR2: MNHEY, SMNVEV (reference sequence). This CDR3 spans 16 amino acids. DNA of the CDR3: TGTGCCAGCAGTCCCTGGGTGTCCGGGTCCTACAATGAGCAGTTCTTC. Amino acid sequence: CASSPWVSGSYNEQFF.

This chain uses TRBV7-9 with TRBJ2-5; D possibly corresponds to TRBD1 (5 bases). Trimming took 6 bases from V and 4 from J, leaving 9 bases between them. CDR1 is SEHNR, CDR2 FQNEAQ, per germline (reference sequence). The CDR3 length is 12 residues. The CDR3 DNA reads TGTGCCAGCAGACCAGGGTTAGAGACCCAGTACTTC. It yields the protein CASRPGLETQYF.

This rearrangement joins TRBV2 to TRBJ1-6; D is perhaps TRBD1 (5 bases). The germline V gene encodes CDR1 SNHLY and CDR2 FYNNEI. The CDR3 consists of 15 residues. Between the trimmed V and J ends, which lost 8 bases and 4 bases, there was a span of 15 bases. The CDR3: CASRETRDYNSPLHF. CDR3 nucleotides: TGTGCCAGCCGGGAGACCAGGGATTATAATTCACCCCTCCACTTT.

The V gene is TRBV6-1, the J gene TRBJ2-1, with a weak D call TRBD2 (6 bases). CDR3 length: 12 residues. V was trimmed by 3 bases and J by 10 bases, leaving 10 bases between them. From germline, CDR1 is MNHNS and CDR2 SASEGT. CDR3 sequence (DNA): TGTGCCAGCAGTGAGATCGGGGGAGAGCAGTTCTTC. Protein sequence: CASSEIGGEQFF.

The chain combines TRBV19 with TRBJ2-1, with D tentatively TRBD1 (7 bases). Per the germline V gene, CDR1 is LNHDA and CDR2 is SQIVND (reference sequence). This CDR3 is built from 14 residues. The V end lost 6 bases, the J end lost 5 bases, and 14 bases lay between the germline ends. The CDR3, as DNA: TGTGCCAGTAGCCTCAGGGGGGTCCACAATGAGCAGTTCTTC. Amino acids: CASSLRGVHNEQFF.

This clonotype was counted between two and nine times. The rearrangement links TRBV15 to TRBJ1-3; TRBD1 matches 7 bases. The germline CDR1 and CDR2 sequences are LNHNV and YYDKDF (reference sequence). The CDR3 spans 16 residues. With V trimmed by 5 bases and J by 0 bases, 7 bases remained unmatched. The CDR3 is CATSRRQGGSGNTIYF. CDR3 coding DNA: TGTGCCACCAGCCGTAGACAGGGAGGCTCTGGAAACACCATATATTTT.

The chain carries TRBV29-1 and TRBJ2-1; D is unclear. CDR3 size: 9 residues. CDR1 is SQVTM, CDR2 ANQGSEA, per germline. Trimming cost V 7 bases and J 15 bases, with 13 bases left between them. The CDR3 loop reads CSAAHKGFF. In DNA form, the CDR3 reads TGCAGCGCTGCCCACAAGGGGTTCTTC.

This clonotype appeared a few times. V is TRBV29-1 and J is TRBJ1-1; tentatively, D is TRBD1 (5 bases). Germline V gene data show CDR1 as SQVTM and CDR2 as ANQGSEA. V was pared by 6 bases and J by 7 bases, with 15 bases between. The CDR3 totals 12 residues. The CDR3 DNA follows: TGCAGCGTGCGGGGACTCGGCGGTGAAGCTTTCTTT. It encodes CSVRGLGGEAFF.

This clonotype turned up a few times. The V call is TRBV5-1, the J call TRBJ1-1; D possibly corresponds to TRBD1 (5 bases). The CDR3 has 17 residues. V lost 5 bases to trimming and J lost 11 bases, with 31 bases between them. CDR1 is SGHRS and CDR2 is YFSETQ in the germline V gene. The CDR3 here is CASSPTALQHSPGRAFF. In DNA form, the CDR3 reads TGCGCCAGCAGTCCGACAGCACTACAACACTCACCTGGACGGGCTTTCTTT.

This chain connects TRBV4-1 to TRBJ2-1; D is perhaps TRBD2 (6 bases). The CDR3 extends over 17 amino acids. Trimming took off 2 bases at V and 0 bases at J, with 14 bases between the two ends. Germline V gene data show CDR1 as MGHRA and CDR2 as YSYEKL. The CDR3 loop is CASSQPVAASSYNEQFF. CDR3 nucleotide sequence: TGCGCCAGCAGCCAACCCGTAGCGGCTAGCTCCTACAATGAGCAGTTCTTC.

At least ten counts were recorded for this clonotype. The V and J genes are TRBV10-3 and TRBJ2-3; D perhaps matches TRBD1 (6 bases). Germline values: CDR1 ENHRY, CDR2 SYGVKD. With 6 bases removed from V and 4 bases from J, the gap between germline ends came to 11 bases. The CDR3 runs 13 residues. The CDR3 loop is CAISRQDPDTQYF. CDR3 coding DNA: TGTGCCATCAGCCGACAGGACCCAGATACGCAGTATTTT.

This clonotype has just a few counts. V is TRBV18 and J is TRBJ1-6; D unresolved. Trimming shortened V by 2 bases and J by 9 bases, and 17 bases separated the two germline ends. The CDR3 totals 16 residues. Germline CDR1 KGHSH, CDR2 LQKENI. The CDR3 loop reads CASSPDRGASGSPLHF. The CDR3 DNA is TGTGCCAGCTCACCAGATCGGGGAGCGTCGGGTTCACCCCTCCACTTT.